The 22 T cell receptor beta chains in this list originate from one sample, sequenced in a study of cytotoxic CD8 clonotypes in ibrutinib-treated CLL. Repertoires were generated with immunoSEQ multiplex PCR, while TCRdb's copy carries only in-frame clones and drops some. The sample contains about 63,000 clones, more than 70% of which appear only once. Sample: PBMCs, taken after 12 months of ibrutinib treatment. These receptor sequences come from a human donor with chronic lymphocytic leukemia.

V usage is TRBV27 and J usage is TRBJ1-4; 8 bases align to TRBD1. The CDR3 consists of 15 residues. J gave up 7 bases and V 7 bases, and 11 bases lay outside the gene matches. Germline V gene lookup returns CDR1 MNHEY and CDR2 SMNVEV (reference sequence). CDR3 sequence: CASNPLDRGGEKLFF. In DNA, the CDR3 is TGTGCCAGCAACCCACTCGACAGGGGAGGTGAAAAACTGTTTTTT.

The chain joins TRBV10-2 to TRBJ1-1; 7 bases fit TRBD1. CDR3 length: 14 amino acids. The V gene end was trimmed by 3 bases and the J gene end by 7 bases; junction bases not matched to a gene: 8. From germline, CDR1 is WSHSY and CDR2 SAAADI. As DNA, the CDR3 is TGCGCCAGCAGTGAAGCAGGGGGGAAGGGTGAAGCTTTCTTT. It specifies CASSEAGGKGEAFF.

This clone has a handful of counts. The chain carries TRBV30 and TRBJ2-2, with D possibly matching TRBD1 (6 bases). This CDR3 is built from 14 residues. Deletions cut 8 bases from V and 4 bases from J, with 17 bases between. Germline CDR1 and CDR2: GTSNPN and SVGIG (reference sequence). The CDR3: CAGLDRSFTGELFF. CDR3 nucleotides: TGTGCCGGGTTAGACAGGTCCTTCACCGGGGAGCTGTTTTTT.

The J gene is TRBJ1-1, the V gene TRBV6-1, with a weak D call TRBD1 (6 bases). Germline V CDR1 and CDR2: MNHNS, SASEGT. The CDR3 extends over 14 amino acids. Deletions cut 7 bases from V and 1 base from J, with 13 bases between. The CDR3: CASNPGAKNTEAFF. CDR3 nucleotides: TGTGCCAGCAACCCAGGGGCCAAGAACACTGAAGCTTTCTTT.

The chain combines TRBV13 with TRBJ2-7; the D is unclear. The V gene lost 5 bases and the J gene lost 7 bases, with 12 bases spanning the gap. Germline CDR1 and CDR2: PRHDT and FYEKMQ (reference sequence). The length of the CDR3 is 12 residues. This CDR3 reads CASSPNKWEQYF. Here the CDR3 DNA reads TGTGCCAGCAGCCCCAATAAGTGGGAGCAGTACTTC. Looking up the rest from reference TRBV13 and TRBJ2-7 gives the full variable domain: AAGVIQSPRHLIKEKRETATLKCYPIPRHDTVYWYQQGPGQDPQFLISFYEKMQSDKGSIPDRFSAQQFSDYHSELNMSSLELGDSALYFCASSPNKWEQYFGPGTRLTVT.

The gene calls are TRBV30 and TRBJ2-7; tentative D call: TRBD2 (5 bases). In germline, CDR1 is GTSNPN, CDR2 SVGIG (reference sequence). V was pared by 0 bases and J by 8 bases, with 17 bases between. This CDR3 contains 14 residues. The CDR3 loop reads CAWSVSGGPLKQYF. CDR3 nucleotide sequence: TGTGCCTGGAGTGTATCTGGCGGGCCTCTGAAGCAGTACTTC. Looking up the rest from reference TRBV30 and TRBJ2-7 gives the full variable domain: SQTIHQWPATLVQPVGSPLSLECTVEGTSNPNLYWYRQAAGRGLQLLFYSVGIGQISSEVPQNLSASRPQDRQFILSSKKLLLSDSGFYLCAWSVSGGPLKQYFGPGTRLTVT.

The gene calls are TRBV9 and TRBJ2-1; D ambiguous. Germline lookup yields CDR1 SGDLS and CDR2 YYNGEE. The CDR3 totals 14 residues. V lost 4 bases and J 0 bases, leaving 8 bases between the germline ends. In nucleotides, the CDR3 is TGTGCCAGCAGCCCCCTGAGCTCCTACAATGAGCAGTTCTTC. Residues: CASSPLSSYNEQFF.

The chain joins TRBV6-5 to TRBJ2-5; D is uncertain. TRBJ2-7 explains the end of the DNA better; the J call may be wrong. The CDR3 sequence is 14 residues long. Germline assignment: CDR1 MNHEY and CDR2 SVGAGI. For the CDR3, the DNA is TGTGCCAGCAGTTACACAGACGCCACCTACGAGCAGTACTTC. This codes for CASSYTDATYEQYF.

CDR3 DNA: TGCGCCAGCAGCTTGGTGGGCTCCCAAGCGGATACGCAGTATTTT. Protein: CASSLVGSQADTQYF. The J gene is TRBJ2-3, the V gene TRBV5-1; no reliable D call. Germline V gene lookup returns CDR1 SGHRS and CDR2 YFSETQ. Trimming took off 0 bases at V and 6 bases at J, with 14 bases between the two ends. The length of the CDR3 is 15 residues.

V usage is TRBV5-1 and J usage is TRBJ2-1, with 12 nucleotides matching TRBD2. The CDR3 runs 18 residues. With V trimmed by 0 bases and J by 2 bases, 6 bases remained unmatched. Germline loops: CDR1 SGHRS, CDR2 YFSETQ. CDR3 loop: CASSLVLAGGPPYNEQFF. The CDR3 coding sequence is TGCGCCAGCAGCTTGGTCCTAGCGGGAGGGCCGCCCTACAATGAGCAGTTCTTC.

The CDR3 sequence is CASSPTSGAGELFF. CDR3 coding DNA: TGTGCCAGCAGCCCGACCTCGGGGGCCGGGGAGCTGTTTTTT. The V and J genes are TRBV7-2 and TRBJ2-2; possible D gene TRBD2, 6 bases. The germline CDR1 and CDR2 sequences are SGHTA and FQGNSA. Trimming removed 5 bases at V and 6 bases at J, with 13 bases between. This CDR3 comprises 14 residues.

The chain has TRBV18 and TRBJ2-7; 9 bases agree with TRBD2. Germline V gives CDR1 KGHSH, CDR2 LQKENI. The CDR3 totals 14 residues. J was trimmed by 1 base and V by 6 bases; bases with no gene match: 4. The DNA of the CDR3 is TGTGCCAGCTCGCCCACTAGCGGGTCCTACGAGCAGTACTTC. This sequence encodes CASSPTSGSYEQYF. Complete variable domain (other parts from reference TRBV18 and TRBJ2-7): NAGVMQNPRHLVRRRGQEARLRCSPMKGHSHVYWYRQLPEEGLKFMVYLQKENIIDESGMPKERFSAEFPKEGPSILRIQQVVRGDSAAYFCASSPTSGSYEQYFGPGTRLTVT.

This clone was observed once. This rearrangement joins TRBV28 to TRBJ2-7; 7 bases agree with TRBD2. Germline V gene sequence: CDR1 MDHEN, CDR2 SYDVKM. V shed 11 bases, J shed 4 bases, and the junction held 11 bases outside the gene matches. This CDR3 is built from 13 residues. CDR3 nucleotides: TGTGCCGTTGTCCCTAGCGGCATATACGAGCAGTACTTC. Its protein product is CAVVPSGIYEQYF.

The J gene is TRBJ2-1, the V gene TRBV13; 8 positions match TRBD2. V dropped 8 bases and J dropped 5; count of bases not matched to a gene: 11. CDR1 and CDR2 (germline): PRHDT, FYEKMQ (reference sequence). This CDR3 has 15 amino acids. The CDR3 protein is CASPSPAGAHNEQFF. The CDR3 bases are TGTGCCAGCCCCTCCCCAGCGGGAGCCCACAATGAGCAGTTCTTC. Together with reference TRBV13 and TRBJ2-1, the CDR3 gives the full variable domain: AAGVIQSPRHLIKEKRETATLKCYPIPRHDTVYWYQQGPGQDPQFLISFYEKMQSDKGSIPDRFSAQQFSDYHSELNMSSLELGDSALYFCASPSPAGAHNEQFFGPGTRLTVL.

The rearrangement uses TRBV28 and TRBJ2-7; 9 nucleotides agree with TRBD1. This CDR3 spans 14 amino acids. Germline V lookup: CDR1 MDHEN, CDR2 SYDVKM. Trimming at V came to 6 bases and at J to 7 bases, leaving 10 bases not matched to a gene. The CDR3 coding sequence is TGTGCCAGCAGCTATAGGGACAGGGACGGGGAGCAGTACTTC. This codes for CASSYRDRDGEQYF.

The CDR3 spells CASKTLDRGSNQPQHF. CDR3 DNA sequence: TGTGCCAGCAAGACCCTAGACAGGGGTAGCAATCAGCCCCAGCATTTT. The V gene is TRBV28, the J gene TRBJ1-5; 8 bases match TRBD1. V lost 7 bases to trimming and J lost 0 bases; unmatched junction nucleotides: 8. CDR1 and CDR2 from the germline V gene are MDHEN and SYDVKM. The CDR3 has 16 residues.

This rearrangement joins TRBV5-4 to TRBJ2-7, with 9 bases lining up with TRBD1. The germline CDR1 and CDR2 sequences are SGHNT and YYREEE (reference sequence). With V trimmed by 1 base and J by 2 bases, 4 bases remained unmatched. The CDR3 totals 15 residues. CDR3 DNA: TGTGCCAGCAGCTTGAGTAGGGACAGGGCCTACGAGCAGTACTTC. Its translation is CASSLSRDRAYEQYF.

The J gene is TRBJ2-7, the V gene TRBV18; no reliable D call. Trimming left V 6 bases short and J 5 bases short, with 14 bases between. From germline, CDR1 is KGHSH and CDR2 LQKENI. The CDR3 covers 13 residues. CDR3 sequence: CASSHAPSNEQYF. The DNA for the CDR3 is TGTGCCAGCTCCCACGCCCCAAGCAACGAGCAGTACTTC.

In its sample, this clone was seen once. J is TRBJ1-5 and V is TRBV5-6, with unresolved D. The germline CDR1 and CDR2 sequences are SGHDT and YYEEEE. The CDR3 loop spans 12 amino acids. Trimming cost V 1 base and J 3 bases, with 2 bases left between them. The CDR3 DNA follows: TGTGCCAGCAGCTTGCTCAATCAGCCCCAGCATTTT. It encodes CASSLLNQPQHF.

The chain couples TRBV5-1 to TRBJ2-6, with 10 bases fitting TRBD1. CDR1 and CDR2 from the germline V gene are SGHRS and YFSETQ. The CDR3 runs to 17 residues. V shed 5 bases, J shed 1 base, and the junction held 6 bases outside the gene matches. CDR3 sequence: CASSDRGLFSGANVLTF. In nucleotides, the CDR3 is TGCGCCAGCAGTGACAGGGGGCTTTTTTCTGGGGCCAACGTCCTGACTTTC.

The J gene is TRBJ1-5, the V gene TRBV30; D is unresolved. CDR1 and CDR2 (germline): GTSNPN, SVGIG (reference sequence). CDR3 length: 13 residues. The ends were cut back, 1 base at V and 3 bases at J, with 7 bases in the middle. This chain's CDR3 is CAWSEQTNQPQHF. CDR3 nucleotide sequence: TGTGCCTGGAGTGAACAAACCAATCAGCCCCAGCATTTT.

This chain links TRBV6-6 with TRBJ2-1; D gene ambiguous. V gave up 5 bases and J gave up 7 bases, with 18 bases separating them. The CDR3 sequence is 15 residues long. The germline gives CDR1 MNHNY, CDR2 SVGAGI (reference sequence). The DNA of the CDR3 is TGTGCCAGCAGTGAGGCTTCGGCCTCGAGTAATGAGCAGTTCTTC. Its protein product is CASSEASASSNEQFF.